This TCR beta chain was documented in a study of blood T cell repertoires in COVID-19. About the study: T cells, B-cell-depleted T cells, or PBMCs supplied cDNA or gDNA.

The V end lost 2 bases, the J end lost 5 bases, and 18 bases lay between the germline ends. Germline lookup yields CDR1 MNHEY and CDR2 SMNVEV (reference sequence). The CDR3 is made up of 16 amino acids. The table came from immunoSEQ multiplex PCR; TCRdb's copy has only in-frame clones and leaves some out. This table holds 150,000 to 200,000 clones, 60% to 80% found once. V usage is TRBV27 and J usage is TRBJ1-2, with a possible D match to TRBD1 (6 bases). This clonotype originated in an older man with acute or convalescent COVID-19. The sample was peripheral blood. The CDR3 reads CASSLKRGRGRYGYTF. CDR3 in DNA: TGTGCCAGCAGTTTAAAGAGGGGCAGGGGCAGGTATGGCTACACCTTC.